Shown below are 19 T cell receptor beta chains from a single sample sequenced in a study of CD8 T cells in ankylosing spondylitis. MiXCR, run by TCRdb on the 5' RACE reads, gives a single entry per CDR3 protein. This sample yields under 400,000 distinct CDR3 sequences, of which roughly 10% are seen a single time; about 10% belongs to the top ten. The sample comprised blood, either unsorted or a sorted T cell fraction (not recorded which). The receptors originated from a female donor with ankylosing spondylitis or in good health (not recorded which).

V is TRBV3-1 and J is TRBJ1-3; TRBD1 is a possible D gene (5 bases). Trimming pared 5 bases from V and 10 bases from J, leaving 24 bases between. This CDR3 spans 16 amino acids. Germline-derived CDR1 and CDR2 are LGHDT and YNNKEL (reference sequence). The CDR3 region is CASSFPRLGTPYTIYF. The CDR3 DNA reads TGTGCCAGCAGCTTTCCGCGCCTCGGGACTCCATATACCATATATTTT.

Ten or more counts support this clonotype. The V call is TRBV28, the J call TRBJ1-2; D unresolved. This CDR3 has 14 residues. V lost 6 bases and J lost 4, with 15 bases in between. CDR1 and CDR2 (germline): MDHEN, SYDVKM. CDR3 DNA sequence: TGTGCCAGCAGCATACCGGGAGAGGGCTATGGCTACACCTTC. Protein sequence: CASSIPGEGYGYTF.

This clonotype appeared many times. The rearrangement uses TRBV18 and TRBJ2-7, with D tentatively TRBD1 (5 bases). The CDR3 is made up of 15 amino acids. V lost 3 bases and J lost 7, with 19 bases in between. Germline lookup yields CDR1 KGHSH and CDR2 LQKENI. CDR3 coding DNA: TGTGCCAGCTCACCCAAAACAGGCTCTCTCAGGGAGCAGTACTTC. It translates to CASSPKTGSLREQYF.

This clonotype was detected a few times. J is TRBJ2-7 and V is TRBV10-2, with 7 nucleotides matching TRBD1. Germline CDR1 is WSHSY and CDR2 is SAAADI. There are 16 residues in the CDR3. The J segment lost 2 bases and the V segment lost 9 bases, leaving 16 bases of the junction unmatched. CDR3 protein: CARGDSAHPDPYEQYF. DNA for the CDR3: TGCGCCAGGGGGGACAGCGCCCATCCCGATCCCTACGAGCAGTACTTC.

This clonotype was seen repeatedly, ten times or more. CDR3 in amino acids: CASNGEYYTEAFF. The DNA of the CDR3 is TGTGCCAGCAACGGGGAATACTACACTGAAGCTTTCTTT. V and J are TRBV28 and TRBJ1-1, with D uncertain. The germline V gene has CDR1 MDHEN and CDR2 SYDVKM. The length of the CDR3 is 13 residues. The germline V and J ends were trimmed by 7 bases and 3 bases, with 12 bases remaining between them.

This clonotype was recorded at least ten times. The J gene is TRBJ2-3, the V gene TRBV9, with no clear D. The CDR3 contains 16 residues. From germline, CDR1 is SGDLS and CDR2 YYNGEE. V gave up 4 bases and J gave up 2 bases, with 17 bases separating them. The CDR3 sequence is CASSPTHPSYTDTQYF. The CDR3 region has the DNA TGTGCCAGCAGCCCCACCCACCCCAGCTACACAGATACGCAGTATTTT.

Details on this clonotype: A much larger clonotype is one base distant, so this may be a read error. V usage is TRBV20-1 and J usage is TRBJ1-1; D unclear. The germline CDR1 and CDR2 sequences are DFQATT and SNEGSKA (reference sequence). V lost 6 bases and J lost 2, with 10 bases in between. The CDR3 is 12 amino acids. CDR3 nucleotide sequence: TGCAGTGCCCCGAGGGCTAACACTGAAGCTTTCTTT. This encodes CSAPRANTEAFF.

The chain employs TRBV20-1 and TRBJ2-7; 9 bases are shared with TRBD1. CDR3 length: 15 amino acids. Germline CDR1 reads DFQATT; CDR2 reads SNEGSKA (reference sequence). V lost 5 bases to trimming and J lost 3 bases; unmatched junction nucleotides: 11. The CDR3 DNA reads as TGCAGTGCTGGGGTGACAGGGGGATCACGCTACGAGCAGTACTTC. Encoded protein: CSAGVTGGSRYEQYF.

There are many counts of this clonotype. The junction departs from the called germline gene at one end, perhaps through a read error. The chain uses TRBV5-1 and TRBJ2-3; D gene uncertain. Germline loops: CDR1 SGHRS, CDR2 YFSETQ. This CDR3 has 14 residues. The CDR3 region is CASTLGPSTDTQYF. The CDR3 nucleotides are TGCGCCAGCACCTTGGGCCCGAGCACAGATACGCAGTATTTT.

There are many counts of this clonotype. In DNA form, the CDR3 reads TGTGCCGCCATGGAAGCGGGACTTTACAATGAGCAGTTCTTC. Translating it yields CAAMEAGLYNEQFF. The rearrangement uses TRBV10-3 and TRBJ2-1, with 7 bases identical to TRBD2. The CDR3 has 14 amino acids. J gave up 4 bases and V 11 bases, and 11 bases lay outside the gene matches. The V gene's germline CDR1 is ENHRY and CDR2 SYGVKD.

This chain links TRBV5-1 with TRBJ2-5; either TRBD1 or TRBD2 may fit D (5 bases each). CDR1 is SGHRS and CDR2 is YFSETQ in the germline V gene. This CDR3 is 14 amino acids long. Trimming took 2 bases from V and 3 from J, leaving 11 bases between them. CDR3 protein: CASSFGTAEETQYF. CDR3 sequence (DNA): TGCGCCAGCAGCTTCGGGACCGCGGAAGAGACCCAGTACTTC.

This clonotype appeared many times. The chain recombines TRBV24-1 with TRBJ2-5; D is possibly TRBD2 (6 bases). CDR1 is KGHDR, CDR2 SFDVKD, per germline. Trimming left V 1 base short and J 5 bases short, with 10 bases between. CDR3 length: 14 amino acids. CDR3 coding DNA: TGTGCCACCAGTGATTTCCGCCGGGAGGAGACCCAGTACTTC. This codes for CATSDFRREETQYF.

The sample holds a few counts of this clonotype. The chain links TRBV7-2 to TRBJ1-1, with TRBD1 as a possible D gene (6 bases). The CDR3 contains 15 residues. Trimming cost V 4 bases and J 4 bases, with 16 bases left between them. From germline, CDR1 is SGHTA and CDR2 FQGNSA. The CDR3 nucleotides read TGTGCCAGCAGCTCCCGCCGGTGGGGGCTCACTGAAGCTTTCTTT. It codes for CASSSRRWGLTEAFF.

As concerns this clonotype: This may be a read error: a much more frequent sequence differs by one nucleotide. The DNA of the CDR3 is TGTGCCAGCAGTCCCGGACAGACGAGGGGTGGCGACACCTTC. Translation: CASSPGQTRGGDTF. V gene TRBV27 combines with J gene TRBJ1-2; D is perhaps TRBD1 (6 bases). This CDR3 has 14 residues. Per germline, CDR1 MNHEY and CDR2 SMNVEV (reference sequence).

This clonotype was counted ten times or more. The chain combines TRBV28 with TRBJ2-7; 7 nucleotides match TRBD2. This CDR3 is built from 14 residues. The trim removed 3 bases at V and 2 bases at J, leaving 4 bases unmatched. Per the germline V gene, CDR1 is MDHEN and CDR2 is SYDVKM. CDR3 DNA: TGTGCCAGCAGTTTGGGAGGGAGTACCTACGAGCAGTACTTC. The encoded protein is CASSLGGSTYEQYF.

The chain recombines TRBV20-1 with TRBJ1-6; D possibly corresponds to TRBD1 (6 bases). The CDR3 has 13 amino acids. The V end lost 6 bases, the J end lost 8 bases, and 14 bases lay between the germline ends. CDR1 and CDR2 (germline): DFQATT, SNEGSKA (reference sequence). CDR3 sequence (DNA): TGCAGTGCCGGGAGGGGGAGCGATTCACCCCTCCACTTT. Translated, it gives CSAGRGSDSPLHF.

Ten or more counts support this clonotype. The chain couples TRBV20-1 to TRBJ1-2; tentatively, D is TRBD1 (5 bases). Germline assignment: CDR1 DFQATT and CDR2 SNEGSKA (reference sequence). This CDR3 contains 14 residues. V was pared by 7 bases and J by 1 base, with 16 bases between. The CDR3 protein is CSVPRQPINYGYTF. In DNA, the CDR3 is TGCAGTGTCCCCCGACAGCCCATTAACTATGGCTACACCTTC.

This clonotype was counted many times. Here the CDR3 reads CASSPLTDVYGYTF. CDR3 nucleotides: TGTGCCAGCAGCCCACTGACCGATGTCTATGGCTACACCTTC. V gene TRBV6-2 or TRBV6-3 combines with J gene TRBJ1-2; D unresolved. With 6 bases removed from V and 4 bases from J, the gap between germline ends came to 15 bases. The CDR3 totals 14 residues. In germline, CDR1 is MNHEY, CDR2 SVGEGT.

This clonotype was picked up many times. The chain employs TRBV29-1 and TRBJ1-2; TRBD1 aligns across 7 bases. Germline values: CDR1 SQVTM, CDR2 ANQGSEA. The ends lost 7 bases at V and 1 base at J; junction bases unmatched: 12. CDR3 length equals 15 residues. CDR3 residues: CSALGGGQHNYGYTF. The CDR3 bases are TGCAGCGCTTTGGGTGGGGGACAGCATAACTATGGCTACACCTTC.